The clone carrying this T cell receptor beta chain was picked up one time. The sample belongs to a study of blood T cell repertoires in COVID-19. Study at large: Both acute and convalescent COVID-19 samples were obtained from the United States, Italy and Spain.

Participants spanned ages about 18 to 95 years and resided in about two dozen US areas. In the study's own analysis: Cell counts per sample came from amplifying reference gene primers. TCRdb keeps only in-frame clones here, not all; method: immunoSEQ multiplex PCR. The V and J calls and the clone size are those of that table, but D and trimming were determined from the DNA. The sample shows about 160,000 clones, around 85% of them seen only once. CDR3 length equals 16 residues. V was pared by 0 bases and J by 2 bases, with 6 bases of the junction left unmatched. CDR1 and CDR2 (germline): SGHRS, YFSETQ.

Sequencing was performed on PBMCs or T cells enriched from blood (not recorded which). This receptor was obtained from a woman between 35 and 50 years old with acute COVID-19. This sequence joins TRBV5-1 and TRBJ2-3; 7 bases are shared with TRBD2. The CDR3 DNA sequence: TGCGCCAGCAGCTTGGTCGGCGGGAGCCTCACAGATACGCAGTATTTT. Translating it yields CASSLVGGSLTDTQYF.